Following are 10 T cell receptor beta chains from one sample sequenced in a study of blood T cells in healthy people across ages. Next came a second PCR, run for about 7 to 12 cycles, which used a sample-barcoded 5' primer along with a J-beta primer mix. TCRdb called the 5' RACE reads again in MiXCR, with one record for every CDR3 protein. The sample has hundreds of thousands of distinct CDR3 sequences, under 30% seen once. The sequenced material came from blood. These receptors were obtained from a woman older than 75 in good health.

A few counts support this clonotype. J is TRBJ1-5 and V is TRBV7-9; TRBD1 matches 7 bases. The CDR3 runs 17 residues. V shed 0 bases, J shed 11 bases, and the junction held 16 bases outside the gene matches. Germline CDR1 reads SEHNR; CDR2 reads FQNEAQ (reference sequence). The CDR3 DNA reads as TGTGCCAGCAGCTTAGCTCCCTTTACAGGGGTGGACGCATCCCAGCATTTT. Translation: CASSLAPFTGVDASQHF.

The sample holds a few counts of this clonotype. The chain has TRBV28 and TRBJ2-1, with 11 bases matching TRBD1. The CDR3 spans 15 residues. With V trimmed by 6 bases and J by 8 bases, 9 bases remained unmatched. Germline CDR1 reads MDHEN; CDR2 reads SYDVKM. CDR3 bases: TGTGCCAGCAGCTCAGGACAGGGGGCGCGGGATGAGCAGTTCTTC. It translates to CASSSGQGARDEQFF.

There are many counts of this clonotype. The chain joins TRBV11-2 to TRBJ2-5; tentative D call: TRBD2 (5 bases). Trimming removed 0 bases from V and 5 bases from J, with 10 bases in between. Germline V CDR1 and CDR2: SGHAT, FQNNGV. This CDR3 is built from 14 residues. The CDR3 here is CASSLDLSGETQYF. As DNA, the CDR3 is TGTGCCAGCAGCTTAGATCTCTCGGGGGAGACCCAGTACTTC.

In its sample, this clonotype was seen a few times. V and J are TRBV20-1 and TRBJ1-2; 8 bases are shared with TRBD1. CDR1 and CDR2 (germline): DFQATT, SNEGSKA (reference sequence). The ends lost 5 bases at V and 6 bases at J; junction bases unmatched: 5. This CDR3 has 12 amino acids. The DNA of the CDR3 is TGCAGTGCTGGGACAGGCCGGGATGGCTACACCTTC. Translation gives CSAGTGRDGYTF.

This clonotype appeared many times. The CDR3 loop reads CASSPHRVQETQYF. CDR3 nucleotide sequence: TGTGCCAGCAGCCCCCACAGGGTCCAAGAGACCCAGTACTTC. The V gene is TRBV7-2, the J gene TRBJ2-5; the D gene is possibly TRBD1 (6 bases). This CDR3 has 14 amino acids. Between the trimmed V and J ends, which lost 5 bases and 1 base, there was a span of 11 bases. CDR1 is SGHTA and CDR2 is FQGNSA in the germline V gene.

The genes are TRBV7-9 and TRBJ1-1; D is unclear. The CDR3 totals 15 residues. Germline V gene lookup returns CDR1 SEHNR and CDR2 FQNEAQ (reference sequence). Trimming took off 1 base at V and 4 bases at J, with 13 bases between the two ends. The CDR3 sequence: CASSLGAGISTEAFF. CDR3 nucleotide sequence: TGTGCCAGCAGCTTAGGGGCGGGGATAAGCACTGAAGCTTTCTTT.

This clonotype has at least ten counts. The chain is built from TRBV29-1 and TRBJ2-3; D might be TRBD1 or TRBD2, each matching 7 bases. This CDR3 has 15 residues. V was clipped by 5 bases and J by 3 bases, with 18 bases between them. Looked up from germline, CDR1 is SQVTM and CDR2 is ANQGSEA. As DNA, the CDR3 is TGCAGCGTTCGACAGGGTTGGCGGGGGACAGATACGCAGTATTTT. Amino acid sequence: CSVRQGWRGTDTQYF.

The chain uses TRBV4-2 and TRBJ2-3; D ambiguous. The V gene's germline CDR1 is LGHNA and CDR2 YNFKEQ. The CDR3 is 17 residues long. Trimming removed 4 bases at V and 2 bases at J, with 19 bases between. The CDR3 protein is CASSPKSVLVDTDTQYF. DNA of the CDR3: TGTGCCAGCAGCCCAAAGTCTGTTCTGGTCGACACAGATACGCAGTATTTT.

Ten or more counts support this clonotype. A read error may explain this, as a much larger clone is one base away. This chain links TRBV11-2 with TRBJ2-1, with a tentative D call TRBD2 (6 bases). This CDR3 is 15 amino acids long. Looked up from germline, CDR1 is SGHAT and CDR2 is FQNNGV. V was pared by 1 base and J by 0 bases, with 7 bases between. This CDR3 is CASSLVSGSYNEQFF. The CDR3 bases are TGTGCCAGCAGCTTAGTTAGCGGCTCCTACAATGAGCAGTTCTTC.

This clonotype was counted at least ten times. The rearrangement joins TRBV4-2 to TRBJ2-3; unclear D gene. V lost 1 base, J lost 4 bases, and 9 bases lay in between. In germline, CDR1 is LGHNA, CDR2 YNFKEQ. The CDR3 has 14 residues. CDR3 sequence (DNA): TGTGCCAGCAGCCAAGCTTCAGCCCCAGATACGCAGTATTTT. Protein sequence: CASSQASAPDTQYF.